These 4 T cell receptor beta chains came from one sample sequenced in a study of blood T cell repertoires in COVID-19. Generated by immunoSEQ multiplex PCR, the TCRdb table keeps only in-frame clones and is missing some. The data contain fewer than 350,000 clones, almost 85% of them seen just once; the ten biggest clones take up approximately 7.6%. The sequenced material came from peripheral blood. All receptors come from a human donor in a cohort sampled during active COVID-19.

The rearrangement links TRBV2 to TRBJ1-5, with D maybe TRBD1 (5 bases). V lost 6 bases and J lost 5, with 14 bases in between. Germline loops: CDR1 SNHLY, CDR2 FYNNEI. The CDR3 contains 14 residues. CDR3 loop: CASRFGGPHQPQHF. In nucleotides, the CDR3 is TGTGCCAGCAGATTCGGGGGACCTCATCAGCCCCAGCATTTT.

This chain connects TRBV12-3 or TRBV12-4 to TRBJ1-1; TRBD1 matches at 7 bases. J gave up 4 bases and V 8 bases, and 7 bases lay outside the gene matches. The CDR3 is made up of 13 amino acids. The CDR3 bases are TGTGCCAGCCTAAAACAGGGGACCACTGAAGCTTTCTTT. It specifies CASLKQGTTEAFF.

This sequence joins TRBV3-1 (or the pseudogene TRBV3-2) and TRBJ2-3; D possibly corresponds to TRBD1 (5 bases). The germline V and J ends were trimmed by 0 bases and 6 bases, with 16 bases remaining between them. The CDR3 spans 16 residues. Germline CDR1 LGHDT, CDR2 YNNKEL (reference sequence). The DNA of the CDR3 is TGTGCCAGCAGCCAAGAAGGAACAGGTTCTGCGGATACGCAGTATTTT. Protein product: CASSQEGTGSADTQYF.

This rearrangement joins TRBV5-5 to TRBJ2-3, with TRBD2 matching 11 bases. The CDR3 is 18 amino acids. Germline trimming cut 3 bases from V and 4 bases from J; bases unmatched to any gene: 13. Per the germline V gene, CDR1 is SGHKS and CDR2 is YYEKEE (reference sequence). CDR3: CASSSHRNSGGASDTQYF. The CDR3 nucleotides read TGTGCCAGCAGCTCGCACCGCAATAGCGGGGGGGCTTCAGATACGCAGTATTTT.